This paragraph reports one T cell receptor (beta chain). The antigen it binds to is not known. Base-call qualities are not available, and no considerably larger clone is one nucleotide away. V and J are trimmed by 2 bases and 7 bases, and the gene matches miss 10 bases of the junction. The CDR3 measures 17 amino acids from cysteine to phenylalanine. Only the CDR3 region is kept as DNA, spanning 51 bases read in frame from base 1. In the germline V gene, CDR1 corresponds to KGHDR and CDR2 to SFDVKD. The collaborating institutions used their own protocols to collect whole blood in K2EDTA tubes. Collaborator samples were shipped for TCRbeta analysis as frozen whole blood, isolated PBMCs, or DNA extracted from either sample type. TCRbeta CDR3 regions were amplified from genomic DNA using the immunoSEQ Assay, a bias-controlled multiplex PCR. The study's processing was this. The number of nucleated cells in each sample was estimated from the amplification of reference gene primers within the assay. To quantify the absolute abundance of each unique TCRbeta CDR3 rearrangement, sequence reads were collapsed and filtered. For each sample, productive Simpson clonality was calculated as the square root of Simpson's diversity index across productive rearrangements. Sourced from immuneACCESS, this table was stored by TCRdb with only in-frame sequences that have V and J called. A share of the clones is absent; for the studies checked, an unresolved V gene accounts for under half, and the remainder has no known explanation. V, J and clone size are those of that table, while D and trimming were read from the DNA. Recorded for this sample are about 140,000 clones; about 86% of them occurred a single time. The top ten clonotypes cover 1.5% of the sample.

This record belongs to a study of blood T cell repertoires in COVID-19 (dated by TCRdb to 2018 to 2021). Broadly, across the study: Samples covering the acute and convalescent phases of COVID-19 were provided by collaborators in the United States, Italy and Spain. The sample metadata nearly always contained a de-identified subject ID, COVID-19 status, age in years and sex. Deeply sampled blood TCRbeta repertoires from subjects exposed to, actively infected with, or recovered from COVID-19 were included in the dataset. The repertoires were released in a freely available public database intended as a resource for research on the immune response to SARS-CoV-2. The material from the prospective study consisted of cDNA or gDNA derived from T cells, B-cell-depleted T cells, or PBMCs. Samples came from the ongoing ImmuneRACE study (first 160 participants) plus 1,254 subjects from 6 global collaborators. Where HLA class I and class II types were available, the types were taken from metadata supplied by the sample provider, not from assay-based typing.

Here is what the overall study found, with its caveats: The amount of clinical and demographic metadata varied by source and participant and was provided uncurated.

The rearranged segments are TRBV24-1 and TRBJ2-2, and TRBD1 matches 9 of the central bases. The sequenced sample was peripheral blood. The source of this sequence is a woman aged 60-70 years with acute or convalescent COVID-19. In nucleotide form, the sequence is TGTGCCACCAGTGATTCATCCGGGACAGGGTTTCACGGGGAGCTGTTTTTT. Its protein reads: CATSDSSGTGFHGELFF.